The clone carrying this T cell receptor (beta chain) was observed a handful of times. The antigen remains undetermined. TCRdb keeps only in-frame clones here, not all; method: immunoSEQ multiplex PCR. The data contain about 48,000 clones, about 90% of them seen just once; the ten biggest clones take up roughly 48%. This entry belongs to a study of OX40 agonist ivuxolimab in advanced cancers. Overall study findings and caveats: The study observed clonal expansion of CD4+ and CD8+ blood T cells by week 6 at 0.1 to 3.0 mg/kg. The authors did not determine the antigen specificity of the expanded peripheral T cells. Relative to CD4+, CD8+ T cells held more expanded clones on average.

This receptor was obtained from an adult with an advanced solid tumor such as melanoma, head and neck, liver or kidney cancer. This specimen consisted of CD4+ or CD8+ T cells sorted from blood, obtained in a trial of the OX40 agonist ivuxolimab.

The CDR3 sequence: CASSQVPRVTYNEQFF. The CDR3 DNA is TGCGCCAGCAGCCAAGTCCCGCGGGTTACCTACAATGAGCAGTTCTTC. J is TRBJ2-1 and V is TRBV4-1; TRBD2 might be the D (5 bases). The V end lost 1 base, the J end lost 2 bases, and 12 bases lay between the germline ends. CDR3 size: 16 residues. Germline V CDR1 and CDR2: MGHRA, YSYEKL.